The sequence of this TCR beta chain was determined in a study of blood T cells in healthy people across ages. Findings and limits, study-wide: Long-lived donors exceeded aged donors in naive CD4+ cells and diversity.

The use of a sample-barcoded 5' primer and a J-beta primer mix characterized a second PCR of roughly 6 to 11 cycles. TCRdb ran MiXCR on the 5' RACE reads and lists one entry per CDR3 protein. Of about 780,000 distinct CDR3 sequences listed, about half are singletons. As to this clonotype: Its target is unknown.

This CDR3 has 15 residues. Germline CDR1 and CDR2: SGHDN and FVKESK. V was cut by 2 bases and J by 8 bases, with 18 bases left in between. This rearrangement joins TRBV14 to TRBJ1-2; TRBD1 is a possible D gene (5 bases). The sample consisted of blood. This TCR came from a man older than 75 in good health. The CDR3 DNA reads as TGTGCCAGCAGCCAACACGGGGACGGACGAGGCGGCTACACCTTC. Translated, it gives CASSQHGDGRGGYTF.